The following is a T cell receptor (beta chain) sequence with its context. This clonotype was picked up many times. It has no known antigen specificity. The sample holds no much larger clone one base away, and base qualities are not on file. This record belongs to a study of blood T cells in healthy people across ages (dated by TCRdb to 2015 to 2017). With regard to the full study: In model experiments, template switching captured roughly one uniquely barcoded TCR beta cDNA molecule for every two T cells. The donors were divided into four age groups: young (average around 16 years), middle-aged (approximately 42), aged (62) and long-lived (approximately 74). For two donors (one aged 18 to 30 and one aged 80 or older), the study analyzed two additional independent replicas of 1 million unique cDNA reads from the same blood draw. To avoid experimental bias, donors of different ages were distributed randomly across sequencing lanes. The study measured age-related changes in TCR beta repertoire diversity using deep sequencing normalized with unique cDNA molecular identifiers.

For CDR1 and CDR2, the germline V gene lists SGHDT and YYEEEE. V is trimmed back by 4 bases and J by 5 bases, and the junction contains 8 bases that no gene match accounts for. The CDR3, cysteine through phenylalanine, is 17 amino acids long. Only CDR3 DNA remains: 51 bases, in frame from the first base. Findings and caveats that apply to the study as a whole: Total diversity estimates from one million sequenced T cells were considered lower bounds and underestimates. The percentage of naive T cells measured by flow cytometry correlated strongly with observed TCR beta diversity. Observed TCR beta diversity per million T cells fell roughly linearly with age, and a significant reduction was already apparent by age roughly 40. Bulk unsorted PBMC profiling prevented conclusive comparison of naive and antigen-experienced compartments. Compared with the aged group, more naive CD4+ T cells, fewer expanded clones and increased TCR diversity were shown by the long-lived group, suggesting age selection. The CMV infection status of donors was not known, potentially confounding age-related changes in expanded clonotypes.

The method behind the library was 5' RACE. The sequencer was an Illumina HiSeq 2500. A second roughly 6 to 12 cycle PCR used a sample-barcoded 5' primer and a J-beta primer mix. A unique molecular identifier was introduced onto each TCR beta cDNA molecule by a template-switch 5' adaptor carrying 12 random nucleotides. Each sample yielded at least 3 million CDR3-containing paired-end reads. First-strand cDNA synthesis was performed from all RNA using the Mint cDNA synthesis kit, with priming by a TRBC-specific oligonucleotide. Following uracil-DNA glycosylase treatment, all cDNA underwent a first 18-cycle PCR with the universal primers M1SS and BC2_uni_R. The authors processed their data as follows. For normalization, 1 million high-quality reads were randomly selected from each sample, with every read carrying a distinct molecular identifier. Reads sharing molecular identifiers were discarded rather than binned into consensus sequences. MiTCR, set to a Q25 quality threshold and the strictest error-elimination algorithm, was used for CDR3 identification, clonotype clustering and error correction. A nonparametric unseen species model using Euler transformation provided a lower-bound estimate of total TCR beta diversity. TCRdb reprocessed the public reads (quality trimming at Q25 with fastp, clone calling with MiXCR) and kept in-frame beta chains. Duplicate CDR3 protein sequences are folded into a single record with the most common DNA and genes. For this entry, the V and J calls and clone size follow TCRdb and not the study's own pipeline. Within this sample are approximately 850,000 distinct CDR3 sequences, with 55% to 70% of them counted one time only. The ten largest account for roughly 20% of the sample.

The roughly 38 donors, aged about 6 to 100 years, were systemically healthy Caucasian individuals from Russia. About 9.6 milliliters of peripheral blood were collected from each donor into EDTA-treated Vacutainer tubes. Ficoll-Paque density-gradient centrifugation was used to isolate PBMCs, with at least 7 million per sample. Trizol reagent was used to extract total RNA from PBMCs, with at least 6 micrograms per sample. The percentages of naive CD45RAhigh/CD27high T cells were determined by flow cytometry on a PBMC aliquot from every donor. The sequencing sample was made of blood. The V and J segments used are TRBV5-6 and TRBJ2-1, with 14 bases aligning to TRBD2. The clonotype originates from a man aged 25 to 45 in good health. The sequenced DNA: TGTGCCAGCAGCCCCGGTGGACTAGCGGGGGGAAACAATGAGCAGTTCTTC. Translation gives CASSPGGLAGGNNEQFF.